A selection of T cell receptor beta chains follows, all from one sample in a study of T cells in Graves' hyperthyroidism and ophthalmopathy. TCRdb re-called the multiplex PCR reads through MiXCR, storing one row per CDR3 protein. The table has roughly 350,000 distinct CDR3 sequences, around 13% seen once; the top ten hold roughly a fifth. The specimen sequenced was blood. The receptor set was obtained from a woman aged 25 to 39 with Graves' ophthalmopathy. The CDR3 runs from the conserved cysteine through the conserved F or W. A D gene is named only where the DNA matches it firmly. Not all rows give a size; the values are once, few, many and, for expanded clones, a class.

>NA|NA|TRBJ1-1|TRBV2
CASRSTGFPEAFF
TGTGCCAGCAGGAGTACCGGGTTCCCTGAAGCTTTCTTT
>many|NA|TRBJ2-7|TRBV11-2
CASSLDRYRDGTYEQYF
TGTGCCAGCAGCTTAGATCGATACCGGGACGGAACCTACGAGCAGTACTTC
>NA|NA|TRBJ1-6|TRBV30
CAWSVKDGDSPLHF
TGTGCCTGGAGTGTCAAAGACGGCGATTCACCCCTCCACTTT
>many|NA|TRBJ2-3|TRBV18
CASSAFGTSSTDTQYF
TGTGCCAGCTCAGCATTCGGGACATCTAGCACAGATACGCAGTATTTT
>once|NA|TRBJ2-7|TRBV5-1
CASSLGQRLDEQYF
TGCGCCAGCAGCTTGGGACAGCGTTTGGACGAGCAGTACTTC
>NA|NA|TRBJ2-3|TRBV13
CASSLPGPEDTQYF
TGTGCCAGCAGCCTCCCAGGGCCGGAAGATACGCAGTATTTT
>many|NA|TRBJ1-5|TRBV20-1
CSARDFGQPRQPQHF
TGCAGTGCTAGAGATTTTGGACAGCCCAGGCAGCCCCAGCATTTT
>NA|TRBD2|TRBJ2-1|TRBV7-3
CASSLMASGGYNEQFF
TGTGCCAGCAGCTTAATGGCTAGCGGGGGTTACAATGAGCAGTTCTTC
>many|NA|TRBJ2-5|TRBV7-9
CASSPPESETQYF
TGTGCCAGCAGCCCGCCTGAATCGGAGACCCAGTACTTC
>few|NA|TRBJ1-1|TRBV7-9
CASSLAAGGTEAFF
TGTGCCAGCAGCTTAGCTGCCGGGGGCACTGAAGCTTTCTTT
>many|TRBD2|TRBJ2-3|TRBV9
CASSDLSGGLPDTQYF
TGTGCCAGCAGCGACCTTAGCGGGGGGCTACCGGATACGCAGTATTTT
>few|NA|TRBJ1-3|TRBV4-2
CASSQAAGGRNTIYF
TGTGCCAGCAGCCAAGCCGCTGGGGGGAGAAACACCATATATTTT
>NA|TRBD2|TRBJ2-2|TRBV20-1
CSARVLSGGAVGELFF
TGCAGTGCTAGAGTCTTAAGCGGGGGGGCAGTCGGGGAGCTGTTTTTT
>many|NA|TRBJ2-7|TRBV6-1
CASSVTMEQYF
TGTGCCAGCAGCGTCACGATGGAGCAGTACTTC
>many|NA|TRBJ2-5|TRBV12-3/TRBV12-4
CASSLALGVVGETQYF
TGTGCCAGCAGTTTAGCGCTGGGGGTCGTGGGAGAGACCCAGTACTTC
>many|NA|TRBJ2-5|TRBV12-3/TRBV12-4
CASSFAVIETQYF
TGTGCCAGCAGTTTTGCGGTTATCGAGACCCAGTACTTC
>NA|TRBD1|TRBJ2-5|TRBV28
CASSFFGTGEQETQYF
TGTGCCAGCAGTTTTTTTGGGACAGGGGAACAAGAGACCCAGTACTTC
>many|NA|TRBJ1-2|TRBV2
CASRDDRSRGYTF
TGTGCCAGCAGGGACGACAGGTCGCGTGGCTACACCTTC
>many|NA|TRBJ1-1|TRBV14
CASSQTTGSTEAFF
TGTGCCAGCAGCCAAACCACCGGGAGCACTGAAGCTTTCTTT
>many|NA|TRBJ1-4|TRBV7-3
CASSTTGTSEKLFF
TGTGCCAGCAGCACTACAGGGACTTCCGAAAAACTGTTTTTT
>many|NA|TRBJ1-5|TRBV6-4
CASPSEPQHF
TGTGCCAGCCCTTCTGAGCCCCAGCATTTT
>many|TRBD1|TRBJ2-7|TRBV20-1
CSAQDRGLYYEQYF
TGCAGTGCACAAGACAGGGGGCTTTACTACGAGCAGTACTTC
>many|NA|TRBJ1-6|TRBV5-6
CASSVSYNSPLHF
TGTGCCAGCAGCGTCTCCTATAATTCACCCCTCCACTTT
>many|TRBD1|TRBJ2-7|TRBV6-1
CASAWTGQGGSYEQYF
TGTGCCAGCGCGTGGACGGGACAGGGAGGCTCCTACGAGCAGTACTTC
>NA|TRBD2|TRBJ2-7|TRBV2
CATDRIAGGHVYEQYF
TGTGCCACCGATCGTATAGCGGGGGGGCACGTCTACGAGCAGTACTTC
>many|TRBD1|TRBJ1-2|TRBV7-8
CASSRDRGDGYTF
TGTGCCAGCAGCAGGGACAGGGGAGATGGCTACACCTTC
>NA|NA|TRBJ2-2|TRBV6-5
CASSYYLDSTGELFF
TGTGCCAGCAGTTACTATTTGGACAGCACCGGGGAGCTGTTTTTT
>NA|NA|TRBJ1-2|TRBV7-6
CASSPSVGYRGGGYTF
TGTGCCAGCAGCCCCTCGGTGGGGTACCGGGGTGGTGGCTACACCTTC
>NA|TRBD1|TRBJ2-6|TRBV6-1
CASGTGGFSGANVLTF
TGTGCCAGCGGGACAGGGGGCTTCTCTGGGGCCAACGTCCTGACTTTC
>many|NA|TRBJ2-1|TRBV12-3/TRBV12-4
CASTIRRGSYNEQFF
TGTGCCAGCACCATTCGCAGGGGCTCCTACAATGAGCAGTTCTTC
>many|NA|TRBJ1-1|TRBV11-2
CASSLAGKYTEAFF
TGTGCCAGCAGCTTAGCAGGGAAATATACTGAAGCTTTCTTT
>many|NA|TRBJ2-5|TRBV28
CASSRGVVQTQYF
TGTGCCAGCAGCCGAGGGGTAGTCCAGACCCAGTACTTC
>many|TRBD2|TRBJ2-7|TRBV20-1
CSARVPGGIYEQYF
TGCAGTGCTAGAGTACCGGGGGGGATCTACGAGCAGTACTTC
>NA|NA|TRBJ1-1|TRBV7-9
CASSLAPGGATSSFF
TGTGCCAGCAGCTTAGCGCCCGGGGGGGCGACTTCGTCTTTCTTT
>many|TRBD1|TRBJ1-1|TRBV7-9
CASSPRTGDNTEAFF
TGTGCCAGCAGCCCCCGGACAGGGGATAACACTGAAGCTTTCTTT
>many|NA|TRBJ1-5|TRBV7-9
CAGGTEPLSNQPQHF
TGTGCCGGGGGCACAGAACCTTTGAGCAATCAGCCCCAGCATTTT
>NA|TRBD2|TRBJ2-2|TRBV5-1
CASSPWGTSSAGELFF
TGCGCCAGCAGCCCCTGGGGGACTAGTAGCGCCGGGGAGCTGTTTTTT
>many|TRBD2|TRBJ2-7|TRBV13
CASSFSGGRYEQYF
TGTGCCAGCAGCTTTAGCGGGGGGCGGTACGAGCAGTACTTC
>few|TRBD1|TRBJ1-2|TRBV2
CASSHVDRGLGYTF
TGTGCCAGCAGTCATGTAGACAGGGGGCTTGGCTACACCTTC
>few|TRBD2|TRBJ2-1|TRBV20-1
CSARDLGRRTSGGEYNEQFF
TGCAGTGCTAGAGATCTCGGCCGGCGGACTAGCGGGGGGGAATACAATGAGCAGTTCTTC
>many|TRBD1|TRBJ1-5|TRBV24-1
CATSQEGANQPQHF
TGTGCCACCAGCCAGGAGGGGGCCAATCAGCCCCAGCATTTT
>NA|NA|TRBJ1-4|TRBV6-2/TRBV6-3
CASRPPAGVVEKLFF
TGTGCCAGCAGACCCCCTGCAGGGGTGGTTGAAAAACTGTTTTTT
>few|TRBD1|TRBJ1-5|TRBV20-1
CSARGGTGQGQPQHF
TGCAGTGCTAGGGGGGGGACAGGGCAAGGGCAGCCCCAGCATTTT
>many|NA|TRBJ2-1|TRBV2
CASSGVGTEQFF
TGTGCCAGCAGTGGAGTGGGGACCGAGCAGTTCTTC
>many|NA|TRBJ2-6|TRBV30
CAWNLDKTGANVLTF
TGTGCCTGGAACTTGGACAAGACTGGGGCCAACGTCCTGACTTTC
>many|NA|TRBJ1-4|TRBV18
CASSGTVTTNEKLFF
TGTGCCAGCTCCGGGACGGTGACAACTAATGAAAAACTGTTTTTT
>once|TRBD1|TRBJ1-2|TRBV18
CASSPRTGRNTF
TGTGCCAGCTCACCCAGGACAGGGCGGAACACCTTC
>NA|NA|TRBJ1-1|TRBV19
CASINPTAGRHEAFF
TGTGCCAGTATTAACCCGACGGCAGGTCGACACGAAGCTTTCTTT
>few|TRBD1|TRBJ1-6|TRBV20-1
CSAPGTASYNSPLHF
TGCAGTGCTCCCGGGACAGCCTCCTATAATTCACCCCTCCACTTT